What follows describes a single T cell receptor (beta chain). These data belong to a study of OX40 agonist ivuxolimab in advanced cancers. Germline V gene data show CDR1 as ENHRY and CDR2 as SYGVKD. Trimming cost V 3 bases and J 0 bases; bases outside gene matches: 8. The CDR3 length is 16 residues. Autoimmune disease history or systemic immunosuppression barred patients. This table comes from immunoSEQ multiplex PCR, and its TCRdb copy is limited to in-frame clones, with some not included. The sample gives about 140,000 clones, about nine tenths of which show up once; about 1% is in the top ten. The V gene is TRBV10-3, the J gene TRBJ2-7; the match to TRBD2 covers 7 bases. The sequence was collected from an adult with an advanced solid tumor such as melanoma, head and neck, liver or kidney cancer. The input for sequencing was CD4+ or CD8+ T cells sorted from blood, taken in a trial of the OX40 agonist ivuxolimab. The CDR3 DNA sequence: TGTGCCATCAGTGATCTAGCGGAGGCAAACTCCTACGAGCAGTACTTC. As protein: CAISDLAEANSYEQYF.